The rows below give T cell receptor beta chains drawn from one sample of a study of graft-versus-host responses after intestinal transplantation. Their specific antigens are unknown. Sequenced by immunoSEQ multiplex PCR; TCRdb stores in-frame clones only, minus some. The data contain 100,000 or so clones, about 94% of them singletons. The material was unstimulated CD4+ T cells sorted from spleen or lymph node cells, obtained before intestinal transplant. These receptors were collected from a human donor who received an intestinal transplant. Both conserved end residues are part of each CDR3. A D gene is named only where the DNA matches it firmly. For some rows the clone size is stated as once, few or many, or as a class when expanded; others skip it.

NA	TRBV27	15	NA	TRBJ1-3	TGTGCCAGCAGCCGGGACACGTCAGGGAGAAACACCATATATTTT	CASSRDTSGRNTIYF
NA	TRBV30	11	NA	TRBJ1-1	TGTGCTCTAGGAATGAACACTGAAGCTTTCTTT	CALGMNTEAFF
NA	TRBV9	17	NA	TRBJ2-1	TGTGCCAGCAGCGAGTACCCCTTAACTAGTTGGTCTAATGAGCAGTTCTTC	CASSEYPLTSWSNEQFF
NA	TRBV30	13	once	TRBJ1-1	TGTGCCCTGGAGATCTCAAGCGGCACTGAAGCTTTCTTT	CALEISSGTEAFF
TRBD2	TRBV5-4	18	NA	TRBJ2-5	TGTGCCAGCAGCCAAGGGTTGGGGGCGGGGGGCCCTCAAGAGACCCAGTACTTC	CASSQGLGAGGPQETQYF
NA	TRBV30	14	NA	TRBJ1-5	TGTGCCTGGAGTGTACGAGGGGGGGGTCAGCCCCAGCATTTT	CAWSVRGGGQPQHF
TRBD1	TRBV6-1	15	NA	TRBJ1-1	TGTGCCAGCAGCCATCCGGGACAGGTGAACACTGAAGCTTTCTTT	CASSHPGQVNTEAFF
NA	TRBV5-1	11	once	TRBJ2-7	TGCGCCAGCAAGGAGGCCTACGAGCAGTACTTC	CASKEAYEQYF
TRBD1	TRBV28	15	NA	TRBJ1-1	TGTGCCAGCAGTTTAAAGGACAGGGACGGATTTGAAGCTTTCTTT	CASSLKDRDGFEAFF
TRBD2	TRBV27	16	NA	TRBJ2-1	TGTGCCAGCAGTTCCAATAGCGGGGTCTTATACAATGAGCAGTTCTTC	CASSSNSGVLYNEQFF
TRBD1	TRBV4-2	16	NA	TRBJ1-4	TGTGCCAGCAGCCAGTCCGGGACAGGGGTCGAAGAAAAACTGTTTTTT	CASSQSGTGVEEKLFF